These 10 T cell receptor beta chains were sequenced from one sample in a study of blood T cell repertoires in COVID-19. Using immunoSEQ multiplex PCR, the repertoire was profiled, and TCRdb retains in-frame clones only, with some absent. This sample carries nearly 350,000 clones, 91% of them seen once, and the ten largest clones take about 3.5%. The sequenced material came from peripheral blood. The receptors shown here come from a woman aged 18-35 years who had recovered from COVID-19.

The J gene is TRBJ1-4, the V gene TRBV19; 7 bases align to TRBD1. CDR1 is LNHDA, CDR2 SQIVND, per germline (reference sequence). Unmatched junction bases numbered 5, after V lost 5 bases and J lost 8 bases. The CDR3 is 13 amino acids. The CDR3, as DNA: TGTGCCAGTAGTGGGGCAGGGGGAGAAAAACTGTTTTTT. Translating it yields CASSGAGGEKLFF.

This chain links TRBV18 with TRBJ2-1; D may be TRBD2 (6 bases). V shed 3 bases and J shed 1 base, with 10 bases lying between them. Germline V lookup: CDR1 KGHSH, CDR2 LQKENI. The CDR3 covers 15 residues. The CDR3 here is CASSPYGSSYNEQFF. As DNA, the CDR3 is TGTGCCAGCTCACCTTACGGGAGTTCCTACAATGAGCAGTTCTTC.

CDR3 in DNA: TGTGCCAGCTCAACTGGACAGGCTAGCTCCTACGAGCAGTACGTC. This sequence encodes CASSTGQASSYEQYV. The chain recombines TRBV18 with TRBJ2-7, with 7 bases that match TRBD1. This CDR3 comprises 15 residues. The J segment lost 0 bases and the V segment lost 5 bases, leaving 7 bases of the junction unmatched. Germline CDR1 and CDR2: KGHSH and LQKENI.

The chain joins TRBV10-3 to TRBJ2-1; no reliable D call. The germline V gene encodes CDR1 ENHRY and CDR2 SYGVKD. Trimming left V 5 bases short and J 6 bases short, with 20 bases between. The CDR3 is 16 amino acids. CDR3 DNA: TGTGCCATCAGTAAGATCTTCACTGGGCCCTCCAATGAGCAGTTCTTC. Residues: CAISKIFTGPSNEQFF.

The V call is TRBV4-3, the J call TRBJ1-6; the D is unclear. This CDR3 has 14 residues. Germline V gene data show CDR1 as LGHNA and CDR2 as YSLEER. The ends were cut back, 1 base at V and 10 bases at J, with 11 bases in the middle. The CDR3 DNA sequence: TGCGCCAGCAGCCAAGTTGGAGGGTGGTCACCCCTCCACTTT. Protein product: CASSQVGGWSPLHF.

The chain links TRBV12-3 or TRBV12-4 to TRBJ1-5, with 8 bases identical to TRBD1. CDR3 size: 13 residues. Trimming at V came to 5 bases and at J to 10 bases, leaving 7 bases not matched to a gene. The CDR3 region is CASSPRQGLPQHF. In DNA, the CDR3 is TGTGCCAGCAGTCCGCGACAGGGGCTTCCCCAGCATTTT.

Written as DNA, the CDR3 is TGTGCCAGCAGCTTAGCGGGACAGGGGGCAAAGTATAATTCACCCCTCCACTTT. It yields the protein CASSLAGQGAKYNSPLHF. The V call is TRBV7-2, the J call TRBJ1-6, with 12 bases lining up with TRBD1. The CDR3 sequence is 18 residues long. V shed 0 bases and J 4 bases; nucleotides not matched to a gene: 4. Germline assignment: CDR1 SGHTA and CDR2 FQGNSA.

This clone was found a few times. This chain connects TRBV11-3 to TRBJ1-2; D is unclear. Germline V gene data show CDR1 as SGHNT and CDR2 as YENEEA. With 3 bases removed from V and 2 bases from J, the gap between germline ends came to 19 bases. The CDR3 covers 17 residues. CDR3 in amino acids: CASSFLARGRVNYGYTF. Written as DNA, the CDR3 is TGTGCCAGCAGCTTCCTTGCTCGGGGTAGGGTGAACTATGGCTACACCTTC.

This sequence joins TRBV29-1 and TRBJ2-3; 11 nucleotides agree with TRBD2. The CDR3 is 14 amino acids. CDR1 SQVTM and CDR2 ANQGSEA come from the germline V gene. The V and J ends lost 6 bases and 2 bases, in that order; junction bases with no gene match: 4. CDR3 in DNA: TGCAGCGTAGTACTAGCGGGGGCCACAGATACGCAGTATTTT. This codes for CSVVLAGATDTQYF.

The rearrangement uses TRBV18 and TRBJ2-7; 7 bases are a match to TRBD1. After removal of 6 bases from V and 9 bases from J, the junction contained 17 bases not matched to a gene. In germline, CDR1 is KGHSH, CDR2 LQKENI. CDR3 size: 15 residues. The CDR3 DNA sequence: TGTGCCAGCTCCCCGACAGGGCAAACTCCCTTAGGGCAGTACGTC. The encoded protein is CASSPTGQTPLGQYV.